This TCR beta chain was retrieved from a study of CD8 T cells in Susac syndrome. The CDR3 is 11 amino acids. Per the germline V gene, CDR1 is SQVTM and CDR2 is ANQGSEA. The germline V and J ends were trimmed by 3 bases and 7 bases, with 10 bases remaining between them. It was with random hexamers that about 0.45 to 1 ug RNA was reverse transcribed. Multiplex immunoSEQ PCR targeted 54 Vbeta and 13 Jbeta TCR beta segments. TCRdb fed the immunoSEQ multiplex PCR reads into MiXCR, producing one record per CDR3 protein. Among 150,000 to 200,000 distinct CDR3 sequences listed, 90% to 95% were seen once. Sequencing of TCR beta covered CD8+ and CD4+ T cells obtained from blood.

Sequencing was done on a sample of CD8+ T cells from PBMCs. This sequence joins TRBV29-1 and TRBJ2-7; D remains ambiguous. The receptor comes from a human donor with multiple sclerosis. The CDR3 DNA reads as TGCAGCGTTGAGGTGGGTCGGGAGCAGTACTTC. Translating gives CSVEVGREQYF.